These 27 T cell receptor beta chains originate from one sample sequenced in a study of tumor-infiltrating lymphocytes in primary liver carcinoma. TCR beta cDNA came from roughly 0.45 ug total RNA, primed with a constant-region primer. Library construction for TCR beta comprised three nested multiplex PCR rounds performed with slightly modified ARM-PCR. Forward primers for TRBV1-TRBV30 and a C-beta reverse primer served the first two PCR rounds, at around 11 cycles each. Via MiXCR, TCRdb re-called the multiplex PCR reads, giving one row per CDR3 protein. The table shows tens of thousands of distinct CDR3 sequences, with roughly four fifths occurring only once. From unsorted bulk tissue weighing roughly 18-31 mg, DNA and RNA were co-extracted. Sequencing was done on a sample of liver tumor tissue from sampling region 4. Described subset: tumor region T4, right-lateral pole. The source of these receptors is a man aged 35 to 55 with primary liver carcinoma and hepatitis B virus infection.

Remarks on this clonotype: Because the CDR3 is missing its conserved closing phenylalanine or tryptophan, this is likely a read error. The DNA is omitted, as the CDR3 cannot be located on it reliably, and the CDR3 follows TCRdb's listing. The chain uses TRBV19 and TRBJ1-1; the table's D call TRBD1 went unverified against the DNA. Per the germline V gene, CDR1 is LNHDA and CDR2 is SQIVND (reference sequence). The CDR3 numbers 17 amino acids, ends counted. The CDR3 loop reads CASRTRGQGDLNTEAFS.

Comments on this clonotype: The conserved phenylalanine or tryptophan normally closing the CDR3 is absent here, so this likely arose from a read error. The chain recombines TRBV28 with TRBJ1-5; D possibly corresponds to TRBD1 (5 bases). V dropped 3 bases and J dropped 7 bases, with 13 bases sitting between them. In germline, CDR1 is MDHEN, CDR2 SYDVKM. The CDR3 totals 14 residues. The CDR3 is CASSLPGRTQPQHI. The CDR3 nucleotides read TGTGCCAGCAGTTTGCCAGGGAGAACGCAGCCCCAGCATATT.

This clonotype was detected a few times. The V gene is TRBV4-1, the J gene TRBJ2-2, with D hard to call. The CDR3 is 14 amino acids. Germline CDR1 reads MGHRA; CDR2 reads YSYEKL. CDR3 sequence reads: CANSQLTLSGELFF. CDR3 DNA sequence: TGCGCTAACAGTCAACTTACCCTCTCCGGGGAGCTGTTTTTT.

The chain has TRBV29-1 and TRBJ2-1; D remains ambiguous. This CDR3 has 14 residues. V was clipped by 7 bases and J by 9 bases, with 22 bases between them. Per the germline V gene, CDR1 is SQVTM and CDR2 is ANQGSEA. Here the CDR3 DNA reads TGCAGCGCCCATAAGACCATAGGCGGCGGTGAGCAGTTCTTC. This codes for CSAHKTIGGGEQFF.

Concerning this clonotype: The CDR3 does not close with the conserved phenylalanine or tryptophan, likely indicating a read error. The chain is built from TRBV11-2 and TRBJ2-6; the D gene is possibly TRBD1 (5 bases). CDR1 SGHAT and CDR2 FQNNGV come from the germline V gene. CDR3 length: 15 residues. CDR3 DNA: TGTGCCACCCATCGGCCGCGCTCTGGGGCCAAGGTCCTGACTTCC. It codes for CATHRPRSGAKVLTS.

As to this clonotype: One junction end does not reproduce the germline sequence, and a read error may be involved. The chain employs TRBV11-2 and TRBJ2-3; 7 nucleotides align to TRBD2. The CDR3 is 16 amino acids. Per the germline V gene, CDR1 is SGHAT and CDR2 is FQNNGV. The CDR3 DNA follows: TGTGCCAGCAGCCCAGTTGGGGGGGGGATCCCAGATAAGCAGTATTTT. It specifies CASSPVGGGIPDKQYF. Full variable domain (rest looked up from reference TRBV11-2 and TRBJ2-3): EAGVAQSPRYKIIEKRQSVAFWCNPISGHATLYWYQQILGQGPKLLIQFQNNGVVDDSQLPKDRFSAERLKGVDSTLKIQPAKLEDSAVYLCASSPVGGGIPDKQYFGPGTRLTVL.

Worth noting for this clonotype: A junction boundary mismatches the germline segment, possibly from a read error. The rearrangement links TRBV19 to TRBJ1-2, with D hard to call. The CDR3 length is 12 residues. Germline values: CDR1 LNHDA, CDR2 SQIVND (reference sequence). The CDR3 DNA follows: TGTGTCAGTGGACGCGGCGATTATGGCTACACATTC. Amino acids: CVSGRGDYGYTF. The variable domain in full, completed from reference TRBV19 and TRBJ1-2, reads DGGITQSPKYLFRKEGQNVTLSCEQNLNHDAMYWYRQDPGQGLRLIYYSQIVNDFQKGDIAEGYSVSREKKESFPLTVTSAQKNPTAFYLCVSGRGDYGYTFGSGTRLTVV.

At least ten counts were recorded for this clonotype. The chain couples TRBV14 to TRBJ2-5; tentatively, D is TRBD1 or TRBD2 (5 bases each). V lost 4 bases and J 2 bases, leaving 20 bases between the germline ends. The CDR3 totals 17 residues. Germline CDR1 SGHDN, CDR2 FVKESK. The CDR3, as DNA: TGTGCCAGCAGCCTAGCCCGGAGAGGGGACCAGCAAGAGACCCAGTACTTC. Translating it yields CASSLARRGDQQETQYF.

At least ten counts were recorded for this clonotype. Relative to the germline gene, one junction end is altered; a read error may explain this. The chain has TRBV5-1 and TRBJ2-1; tentatively, D is TRBD1 (5 bases). Germline-derived CDR1 and CDR2 are SGHRS and YFSETQ. The CDR3 runs to 11 residues. The CDR3 reads CASSLGQGLVF. Written as DNA, the CDR3 is TGCGCCAGCAGCTTAGGGCAGGGTCTTGTCTTC.

About this clonotype itself: Compared with germline, one end of the junction differs, possibly owing to a read error. This rearrangement joins TRBV6-1 to TRBJ2-7, with D hard to call. The CDR3 sequence is 13 residues long. Germline CDR1 and CDR2: MNHNS and SASEGT. The CDR3 sequence: CDSSAIGPYEQYF. The CDR3, as DNA: TGTGACAGCAGTGCGATAGGGCCCTACGAGCAGTACTTC.

The chain carries TRBV11-2 and TRBJ2-3, with 10 bases that match TRBD2. After removal of 4 bases from V and 4 bases from J, the junction contained 8 bases not matched to a gene. Germline CDR1 and CDR2: SGHAT and FQNNGV. The CDR3 loop spans 16 amino acids. The DNA of the CDR3 is TGTGCCAGCAGCTCGGCGCTAGCGGGAGTGGCAGATACGCAGTATTTT. Amino acid sequence: CASSSALAGVADTQYF.

This chain joins TRBV28 and TRBJ2-2; D is unclear. Per the germline V gene, CDR1 is MDHEN and CDR2 is SYDVKM. CDR3 size: 15 residues. CDR3 sequence (DNA): TGTACCGGCAGTTTGCCCATCGGGAACACCGGGGAGCTGTTTTTT. Translated, it gives CTGSLPIGNTGELFF. Together with reference TRBV28 and TRBJ2-2, the CDR3 gives the full variable domain: DVKVTQSSRYLVKRTGEKVFLECVQDMDHENMFWYRQDPGLGLRLIYFSYDVKMKEKGDIPEGYSVSREKKERFSLILESASTNQTSMYLCTGSLPIGNTGELFFGEGSRLTVL.

Of note for this clonotype: At one end, the junction sequence differs from germline, possibly due to a read error. The V call is TRBV5-1, the J call TRBJ2-1; D is possibly TRBD1 (5 bases). The CDR3 covers 13 residues. Germline CDR1 reads SGHRS; CDR2 reads YFSETQ. The chain's CDR3 is CTSSITGVNEQFF. The CDR3, as DNA: TGCACCAGCAGCATAACAGGAGTCAATGAGCAGTTCTTC.

About this clonotype: One junction end does not reproduce the germline sequence, and a read error may be involved. The rearrangement uses TRBV4-2 and TRBJ2-1; TRBD1 matches at 10 bases. From germline, CDR1 is LGHNA and CDR2 YNFKEQ. This CDR3 is 16 amino acids long. CDR3 sequence: CASSHAGGQGNNEQLF. CDR3 coding DNA: TGTGCCAGCAGTCACGCCGGGGGACAGGGGAACAATGAGCAACTCTTC.

Turning to this clonotype: Here the CDR3 omits its conserved ending phenylalanine or tryptophan, so a read error is the likely source. The limits of the CDR3 on the DNA are not certain, so only TCRdb's listed CDR3 is given. The chain is built from TRBV6-4 and TRBJ2-1; TRBD2 is the table's D call and was not checked against the DNA. Germline V lookup: CDR1 MRHNA, CDR2 SNTAGT. The length of the CDR3 is 14 amino acids, counting both ends. CDR3 loop: CASSDQPGGGPHVL.

To note about this clonotype: One end of the junction varies from germline; a read error may be responsible. V usage is TRBV10-3 and J usage is TRBJ2-2, with D possibly TRBD2 on 6 matching bases. Germline V gives CDR1 ENHRY, CDR2 SYGVKD. CDR3 length: 16 amino acids. The CDR3 nucleotides read TGTGCCTTCAGTCCGGGACGTAACTTAGGCACCCGGGAGTTGTTTTTT. Translation gives CAFSPGRNLGTRELFF.

The rearrangement uses TRBV5-1 and TRBJ2-2; D unresolved. Per germline, CDR1 SGHRS and CDR2 YFSETQ. V was shortened by 3 bases and J by 8 bases, with 11 bases between the two germline ends. The CDR3 contains 13 residues. This CDR3 reads CASSWAYTGELFF. The CDR3 DNA reads TGCGCCAGCAGCTGGGCCTATACTGGGGAGCTGTTTTTT.

Of note for this clonotype: Germline and junction disagree at one end, which may indicate a read error. The rearrangement uses TRBV29-1 and TRBJ2-3, with 8 bases matching TRBD2. The length of the CDR3 is 14 residues. The V gene's germline CDR1 is SQVTM and CDR2 ANQGSEA. The CDR3 loop reads CSVGAGGRPDTQYF. DNA of the CDR3: TGCAGCGTGGGGGCCGGCGGGAGGCCAGATACACAGTATTTT.

As to this clonotype: The junction and the germline gene differ at one end; a read error may be behind it. This chain connects TRBV11-1 to TRBJ2-3, with D possibly being TRBD1 or TRBD2 (5 bases each). The CDR3 covers 15 residues. Germline assignment: CDR1 SGHAT and CDR2 FQDESV (reference sequence). The CDR3 DNA reads TGTGGCAGCAGCCTGCCCAGGGAGAGCACAGATACGCAGTATTTT. As protein: CGSSLPRESTDTQYF.

There are many counts of this clonotype. A read error may explain this, as a much larger clone is one base away. The gene calls are TRBV5-1 and TRBJ1-6; the match to TRBD1 covers 7 bases. Germline CDR1 reads SGHRS; CDR2 reads YFSETQ. There are 16 residues in the CDR3. The CDR3 DNA is TGCGCCGGCAGCGACAGCCTGACAGGGCATAATTCACCCCTCCACTTT. Translated: CAGSDSLTGHNSPLHF.

The CDR3 loop is CDSTAGCSYNEQFF. CDR3 coding DNA: TGTGACAGTACAGCGGGATGCTCCTACAATGAGCAGTTCTTC. The genes are TRBV25-1 and TRBJ2-1; 7 nucleotides align to TRBD2. The CDR3 is 14 residues long. Germline-derived CDR1 and CDR2 are MGHDK and SYGVNS. The full variable domain, its missing parts supplied by reference TRBV25-1 and TRBJ2-1, is EADIYQTPRYLVIGTGKKITLECSQTMGHDKMYWYQQDPGMELHLIHYSYGVNSTEKGDLSSESTVSRIRTEHFPLTLESARPSHTSQYLCDSTAGCSYNEQFFGPGTRLTVL.

This clonotype was detected only a few times. At one end the junction does not follow the germline gene, possibly because of a read error. The genes are TRBV11-2 and TRBJ2-2, with D tentatively TRBD2 (5 bases). The germline CDR1 and CDR2 sequences are SGHAT and FQNNGV. The CDR3 length is 14 residues. The chain's CDR3 is CASSTDSGTGELSF. CDR3 DNA: TGTGCGAGCAGCACAGACTCGGGCACCGGGGAGCTGTCTTTT.

A word on this clonotype: Mismatch with germline at one junction end may stem from a read error. CDR3 DNA: TGTGCCTGCTCACCCCTCAGCGGGGCGCGAGAGGCCCAGTACTTC. This translates into CACSPLSGAREAQYF. The gene calls are TRBV18 and TRBJ2-5; 7 nucleotides align to TRBD2. Germline values: CDR1 KGHSH, CDR2 LQKENI. The CDR3 loop spans 15 amino acids.

This clonotype was recorded only once. The junction differs from germline at one of its ends, possibly a read error. The chain has TRBV4-1 and TRBJ2-3; 8 positions match TRBD2. CDR1 is MGHRA and CDR2 is YSYEKL in the germline V gene. The CDR3 consists of 16 residues. The CDR3 bases are TGCGCCAGCACCCAAGATTCGGGTAGCGGGACTAATACGCAGTATTTT. Translating it yields CASTQDSGSGTNTQYF.

This chain links TRBV15 with TRBJ2-6; the D is unclear. Trimming stripped 3 bases from V and 5 bases from J, with 11 bases between. The CDR3 totals 15 residues. Germline-derived CDR1 and CDR2 are LNHNV and YYDKDF (reference sequence). In DNA, the CDR3 is TGTGCCACCAGCAGGGACGGGTCTAGGGCCAACGTCCTGACTTTC. Protein sequence: CATSRDGSRANVLTF.

Remarks on this clonotype: Because it lacks the conserved phenylalanine or tryptophan at the end, this CDR3 is likely a read error. V usage is TRBV11-3 and J usage is TRBJ2-3; no clear D. The CDR3 sequence is 13 residues long. V lost 4 bases and J 1 base, leaving 6 bases between the germline ends. Germline values: CDR1 SGHNT, CDR2 YENEEA. The CDR3 region is CASSSWGTDTQYY. CDR3 DNA sequence: TGTGCCAGCAGCTCGTGGGGCACAGATACGCAGTATTAT.

The CDR3 region is CAISASSLTSGGTDTQYF. CDR3 bases: TGTGCCATCAGTGCATCCTCATTGACCAGTGGGGGCACAGATACGCAGTATTTT. The gene calls are TRBV10-3 and TRBJ2-3; D uncertain. Germline-derived CDR1 and CDR2 are ENHRY and SYGVKD. V lost 4 bases and J 1 base, leaving 21 bases between the germline ends. The CDR3 is 18 amino acids.